This T cell receptor beta chain was sequenced for a study of blood T cell repertoires in COVID-19. Study background: Collection of acute and convalescent COVID-19 samples took place in the United States, Italy and Spain.

The repertoire was sequenced with immunoSEQ multiplex PCR; TCRdb's copy has only in-frame clones and lacks some. This sample has 300,000 to 400,000 clones, with about 90% found just once. The V gene end was trimmed by 4 bases and the J gene end by 1 base; junction bases not matched to a gene: 7. The length of the CDR3 is 16 residues. CDR1 and CDR2 from the germline V gene are SGHNT and YYREEE (reference sequence). This clonotype was sampled from a woman aged 60-75 years with COVID-19, enrolled during active disease. Sequencing was performed on peripheral blood. The chain carries TRBV5-4 and TRBJ2-2; 7 bases map to TRBD2. The CDR3 nucleotides are TGTGCCAGCAGCCTGATCGGGGGGAAGAACACCGGGGAGCTGTTTTTT. Translated: CASSLIGGKNTGELFF.